This TCR beta chain is from a study of T cell responses to AZD1222 COVID-19 vaccine. Study-wide points: White British ancestry dominated among donors, who included more females, and clonal diversity was possibly underestimated.

To note about this clone: The antigen remains unidentified.

This CDR3 is 17 amino acids long. Germline CDR1 reads LGHNA; CDR2 reads YNFKEQ. J lost 5 bases, V lost 1 base, and 9 bases had no gene match. Libraries were prepared by immunoSEQ multiplex PCR; TCRdb keeps only in-frame clonotypes and omits some of them. The sample lists fewer than 150,000 clones, 90% occurring once. The J gene is TRBJ2-5, the V gene TRBV4-2, with TRBD2 matching over 11 bases. This receptor was obtained from an adult in good health. This sample comprised peripheral blood, obtained on day 0 of AZD1222 vaccination. CDR3: CASSQGLAGGPRETQYF. The CDR3 nucleotides are TGTGCCAGCAGCCAAGGATTAGCGGGAGGGCCACGGGAGACCCAGTACTTC.